This T cell receptor beta chain is from a study of blood T cell repertoires in COVID-19. Study summary: COVID-19 samples collected from the United States, Italy and Spain covered acute and convalescent phases. T cells, B-cell-depleted T cells, or PBMCs provided the cDNA or gDNA that served as material.

Authors' analysis steps: Amplification of reference gene primers provided the estimated nucleated cell counts. Generated by immunoSEQ multiplex PCR, the TCRdb table keeps only in-frame clones and is missing some. The D gene and trimming were derived from the DNA, and the V and J assignments and clone size from that table. The table lists some 25,000 clones, around 94% of them singletons. Germline V gives CDR1 SGHRS, CDR2 YFSETQ. The CDR3 sequence is 15 residues long. Deletions cut 0 bases from V and 0 bases from J, with 6 bases between. The material sequenced was peripheral blood. The chain links TRBV5-1 to TRBJ2-2, with a weak D call TRBD1 (5 bases). The TCR was taken from a woman aged 45-65 years with active COVID-19. The CDR3 protein is CASSLETANTGELFF. In nucleotides, the CDR3 is TGCGCCAGCAGCTTGGAGACAGCGAACACCGGGGAGCTGTTTTTT.